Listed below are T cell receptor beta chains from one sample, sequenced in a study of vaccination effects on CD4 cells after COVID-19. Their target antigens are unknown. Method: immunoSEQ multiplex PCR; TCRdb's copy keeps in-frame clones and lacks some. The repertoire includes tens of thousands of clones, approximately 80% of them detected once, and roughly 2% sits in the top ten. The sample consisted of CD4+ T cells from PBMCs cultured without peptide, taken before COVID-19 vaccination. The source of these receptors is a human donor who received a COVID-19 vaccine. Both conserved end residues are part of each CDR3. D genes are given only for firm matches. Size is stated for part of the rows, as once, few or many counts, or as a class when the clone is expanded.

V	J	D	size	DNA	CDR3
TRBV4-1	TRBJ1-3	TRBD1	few	TGCGCCAGCAGCCAAGCTCCGACAGGGAGGAGAAACACCATATATTTT	CASSQAPTGRRNTIYF
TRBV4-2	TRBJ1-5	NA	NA	TGTGCCAGCAGCCCCCCTGAGAGCAATCAGCCCCAGCATTTT	CASSPPESNQPQHF
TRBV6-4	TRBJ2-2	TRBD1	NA	TGTGCCAGCAGGGGACAGGCAAACACCGGGGAGCTGTTTTTT	CASRGQANTGELFF
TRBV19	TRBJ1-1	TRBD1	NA	TGTGCCAGTATTTCGGGACAGTACACTGAAGCTTTCTTT	CASISGQYTEAFF
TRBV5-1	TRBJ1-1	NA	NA	TGCGCCAGCAGCTTGGACAGGGACGGCACTGAAGCTTTCTTT	CASSLDRDGTEAFF
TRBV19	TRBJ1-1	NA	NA	TGTGCCACCAGAAGGGCCCCTGGGACTGAAGCTTTCTTT	CATRRAPGTEAFF
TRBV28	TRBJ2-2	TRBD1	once	TGTGCCAGCAGCCTAAGCAGGGGGCTAAACACCGGGGAGCTGTTTTTT	CASSLSRGLNTGELFF
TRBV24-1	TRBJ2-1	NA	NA	TGTGCCACCAGTGAGCTTGACGGTAGCTCCTACAATGAGCAGTTCTTC	CATSELDGSSYNEQFF
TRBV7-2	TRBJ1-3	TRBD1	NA	TGTGCCAGCAGCATGCGGGACAGCTCTGGAAACACCATATATTTT	CASSMRDSSGNTIYF
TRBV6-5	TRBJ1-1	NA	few	TGTGCCAGCAGTTTTTCAGGGCAGAACACTGAAGCTTTCTTT	CASSFSGQNTEAFF
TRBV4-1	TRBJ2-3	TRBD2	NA	TGCGCCAGCAGACATTCCCCAAGACGGGGGGGCCCACCCCACACAGATACGCAGTATTTT	CASRHSPRRGGPPHTDTQYF
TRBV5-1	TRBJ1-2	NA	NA	TGCGCCAGCAGCTTGTATGACGGGAGGGATGGCTACACCTTC	CASSLYDGRDGYTF
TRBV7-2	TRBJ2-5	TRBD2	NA	TGTGCCAGCAGCCTTCAGCGGGGGGGCTTGACCCAGTACTTC	CASSLQRGGLTQYF
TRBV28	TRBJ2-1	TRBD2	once	TGTGCCAGCAGCCCGGGAGGCTCCTACAATGAGCAGTTCTTC	CASSPGGSYNEQFF
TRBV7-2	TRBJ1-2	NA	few	TGTGCCAGCAGCTTTTCAGGGTATGGCTACACCTTC	CASSFSGYGYTF
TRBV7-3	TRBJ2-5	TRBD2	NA	TGTGCCAGCAGCTTACTGGGCGGGGGGCCGTGGGAGACCCAGTACTTC	CASSLLGGGPWETQYF
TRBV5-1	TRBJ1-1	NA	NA	TGCGCCAGCAGCTCCCCCACCACAGGGAACACTGAAGCTTTCTTT	CASSSPTTGNTEAFF
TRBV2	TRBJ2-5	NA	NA	TGTGCCAGGTCTCCTCAAGAGACCCAGTACTTC	CARSPQETQYF
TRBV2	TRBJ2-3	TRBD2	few	TGTGCCAACAGAGCGGGGACTAGCACAGATACGCAGTATTTT	CANRAGTSTDTQYF
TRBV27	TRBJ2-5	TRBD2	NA	TGTGCCAGCAGTTTCTCGCTAGCGGGGGCGCAAGAGACCCAGTACTTC	CASSFSLAGAQETQYF
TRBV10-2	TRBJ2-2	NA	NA	TGCGCCAGCAGTGGGAGGACGTTGAACACCGGGGAGCTGTTTTTT	CASSGRTLNTGELFF
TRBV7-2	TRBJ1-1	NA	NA	TGTGCCAGCAGCCTAGGATTAGGGGGTGACACTGAAGCTTTCTTT	CASSLGLGGDTEAFF
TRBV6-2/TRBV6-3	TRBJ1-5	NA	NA	TGTGCCAGCAGTTACTCGATTGTACCTTCTAGCAATCAGCCCCAGCATTTT	CASSYSIVPSSNQPQHF
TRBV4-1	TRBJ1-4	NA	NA	TGCGCCAGCAGCCAAACAGGGTTCTCAACTAATGAAAAACTGTTTTTT	CASSQTGFSTNEKLFF
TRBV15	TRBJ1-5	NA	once	TGTGCCACCAGCAGAGATCAGGGGAATCATCAGCCCCAGCATTTT	CATSRDQGNHQPQHF
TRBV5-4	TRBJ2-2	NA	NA	TGTGCCAGCAGCTCGGGACACATAGACTACACCGGGGAGCTGTTTTTT	CASSSGHIDYTGELFF
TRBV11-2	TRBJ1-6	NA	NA	TGTGCCAGCAGCTTGGGGCAGCCCGGCTCACCCCTCCACTTT	CASSLGQPGSPLHF
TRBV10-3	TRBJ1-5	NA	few	TGTGCCATCAGTGAGGACGCTCGGGTGCAGGGTCGGCCCCAGCATTTT	CAISEDARVQGRPQHF
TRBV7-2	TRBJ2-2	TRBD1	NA	TGTGCCAGCAGCTTTACAGGGGTCACCGGGGAGCTGTTTTTT	CASSFTGVTGELFF
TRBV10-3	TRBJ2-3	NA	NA	TGTGCCATCAGTGAGTACGGGAAGGGGGCAGATACGCAGTATTTT	CAISEYGKGADTQYF
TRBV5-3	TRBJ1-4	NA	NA	TGTGCCAGAGCCAGTAGCCCGAATGAAAAACTGTTTTTT	CARASSPNEKLFF
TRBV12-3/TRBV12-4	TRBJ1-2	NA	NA	TGTGCCAGCAGTTTCACGGGAGGATATGGCTACACCTTC	CASSFTGGYGYTF
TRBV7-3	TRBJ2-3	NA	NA	TGTGCCAGCAGCGCGAACACAGATACGCAGTATTTT	CASSANTDTQYF
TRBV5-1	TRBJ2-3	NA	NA	TGCGCCAGCAGCCCAAGACAGGGAGGCTCTAGCACAGATACGCAGTATTTT	CASSPRQGGSSTDTQYF
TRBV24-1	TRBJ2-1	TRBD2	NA	TGTGCCACCGGGACAGCGAACAGCGGGGGGGATAACAATGAGCAGTTCTTC	CATGTANSGGDNNEQFF
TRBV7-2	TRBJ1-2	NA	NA	TGTGCCAGCAGCCCCAGTTACGGGAACTATGGCTACACCTTC	CASSPSYGNYGYTF
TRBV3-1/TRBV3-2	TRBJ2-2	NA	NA	TGTGCCAGCAGCCCGCGACAGAACACCGGGGAGCTGTTTTTT	CASSPRQNTGELFF
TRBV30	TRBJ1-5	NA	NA	TGTGCCTGGAGTGTAGGATTCAATCAGCCCCAGCATTTT	CAWSVGFNQPQHF
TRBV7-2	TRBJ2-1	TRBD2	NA	TGTGCCAGCAGCTCCCTAGCGGGGGCCGGGTATGAGCAGTTCTTC	CASSSLAGAGYEQFF
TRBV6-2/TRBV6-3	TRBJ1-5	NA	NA	TGTGCCAGCAGTTACTCCTCGACAGCCAATCAGCCCCAGCATTTT	CASSYSSTANQPQHF
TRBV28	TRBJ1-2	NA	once	TGTGCCAGCAGTCCCCCCGGGACCCTCTATGGCTACACCTTC	CASSPPGTLYGYTF
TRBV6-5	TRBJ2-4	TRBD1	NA	TGTGCCAGCAGTTACGACAGGGATGTCAAAAACATTCAGTACTTC	CASSYDRDVKNIQYF
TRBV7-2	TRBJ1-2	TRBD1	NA	TGTGCCAGCAGCTTAGCACCGGGACAGAGCTATGGCTACACCTTC	CASSLAPGQSYGYTF
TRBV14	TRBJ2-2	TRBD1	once	TGTGCCAGCAGCCGCCGGGACAGGGGTGTCGGGGAGCTGTTTTTT	CASSRRDRGVGELFF
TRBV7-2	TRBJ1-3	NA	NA	TGTGCCAGCAGCTTAGCGGGCGGAGGGAGTGGAAACACCATATATTTT	CASSLAGGGSGNTIYF
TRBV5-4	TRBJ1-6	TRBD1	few	TGTGCCAGCAGCTTGGACAGGGGGTCCGCGTCACCCCTCCACTTT	CASSLDRGSASPLHF
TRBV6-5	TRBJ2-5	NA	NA	TGTGCCAGCAGTTACTCGGGGGCAGGGACGGGGGGGACCCAGTACTTC	CASSYSGAGTGGTQYF
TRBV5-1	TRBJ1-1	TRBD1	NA	TGCGCCAGCAGCACCGGGACAGGGCCTGAAGCTTTCTTT	CASSTGTGPEAFF
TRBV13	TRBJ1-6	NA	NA	TGTGCCAGCAGCTTCCAGAGGTTCTCCTATAATTCACCCCTCCACTTT	CASSFQRFSYNSPLHF
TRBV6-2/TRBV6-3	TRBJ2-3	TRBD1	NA	TGTGCCAGCAGTTACCCGTTGACAGGGCGGACAGATACGCAGTATTTT	CASSYPLTGRTDTQYF
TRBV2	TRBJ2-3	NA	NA	TGTGCCAGCAGTGATAACCGGGGTACAGATACGCAGTATTTT	CASSDNRGTDTQYF
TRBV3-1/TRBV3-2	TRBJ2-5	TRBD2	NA	TGTGCCAGCAGCCCAAGTTGGGGGGGTGAAGAGACCCAGTACTTC	CASSPSWGGEETQYF
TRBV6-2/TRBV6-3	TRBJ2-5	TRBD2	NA	TGTGCCAGCAGTTACCAGAGGGGGACTAGCGGGGGGGCAATAGAGACCCAGTACTTC	CASSYQRGTSGGAIETQYF
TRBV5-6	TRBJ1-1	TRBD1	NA	TGTGCCAGCAGCACAGGGGGCATAACTGAAGCTTTCTTT	CASSTGGITEAFF
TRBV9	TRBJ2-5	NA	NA	TGTGCCAGCAGCGTAGACGAGGGACGAACCTCACAAGAGACCCAGTACTTC	CASSVDEGRTSQETQYF